This T cell receptor (beta chain) was identified in a study of T cell responses to AZD1222 COVID-19 vaccine. Study-wide points: There were repertoire samples only from the period after the peak T cell response. Dominant CD4 TCR responses targeted spike regions 160-218 and 743-854. The donor cohort was predominantly white British with a female majority, and clonal diversity may have been underestimated.

Turning to this clone: Its antigen is as yet unknown.

TCRdb's copy holds only in-frame clones and misses some; the assay was immunoSEQ multiplex PCR. The sample has about 100,000 clones, around 90% seen once; the top ten hold 3.5% to 5%. V was pared by 1 base and J by 1 base, with 7 bases of the junction left unmatched. Germline CDR1 and CDR2: MGHDK and SYGVNS. CDR3 size: 17 residues. The J gene is TRBJ2-3, the V gene TRBV25-1; 8 positions match TRBD2. This material consisted of peripheral blood, taken on day 0 of AZD1222 vaccination. The clonotype originates from an adult in good health. DNA of the CDR3: TGTGCCAGCAGTGAATCGCGGGGAGCGGGGGGCACAGATACGCAGTATTTT. It codes for CASSESRGAGGTDTQYF.